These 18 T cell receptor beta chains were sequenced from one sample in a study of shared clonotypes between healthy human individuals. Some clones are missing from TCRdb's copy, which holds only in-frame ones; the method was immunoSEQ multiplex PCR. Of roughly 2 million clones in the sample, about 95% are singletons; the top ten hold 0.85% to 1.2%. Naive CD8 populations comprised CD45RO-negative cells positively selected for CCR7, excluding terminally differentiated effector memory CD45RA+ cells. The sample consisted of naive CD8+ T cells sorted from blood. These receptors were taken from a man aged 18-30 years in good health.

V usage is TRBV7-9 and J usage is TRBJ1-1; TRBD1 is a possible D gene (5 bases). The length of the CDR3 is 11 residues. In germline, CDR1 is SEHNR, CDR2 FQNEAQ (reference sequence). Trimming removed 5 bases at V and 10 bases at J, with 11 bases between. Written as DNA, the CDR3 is TGTGCCAGCAGCGCTCAGAGGGGAGCTTTCTTT. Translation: CASSAQRGAFF.

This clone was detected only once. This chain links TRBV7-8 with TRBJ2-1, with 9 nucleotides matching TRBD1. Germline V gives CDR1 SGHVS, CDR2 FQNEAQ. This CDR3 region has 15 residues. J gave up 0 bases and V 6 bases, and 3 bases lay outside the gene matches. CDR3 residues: CASSRGQGSYNEQFF. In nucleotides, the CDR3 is TGTGCCAGCAGTAGGGGACAGGGCTCCTACAATGAGCAGTTCTTC.

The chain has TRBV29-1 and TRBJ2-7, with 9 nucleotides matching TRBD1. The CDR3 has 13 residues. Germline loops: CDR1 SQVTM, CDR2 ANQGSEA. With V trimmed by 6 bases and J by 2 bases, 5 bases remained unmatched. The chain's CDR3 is CSVRTGDTYEQYF. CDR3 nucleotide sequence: TGCAGCGTCAGGACAGGGGATACCTACGAGCAGTACTTC.

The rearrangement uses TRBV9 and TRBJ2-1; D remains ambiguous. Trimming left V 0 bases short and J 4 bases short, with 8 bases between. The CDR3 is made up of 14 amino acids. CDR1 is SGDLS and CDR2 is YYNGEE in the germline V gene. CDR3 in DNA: TGTGCCAGCAGCGTAGAGGTGGGGTACAATGAGCAGTTCTTC. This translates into CASSVEVGYNEQFF. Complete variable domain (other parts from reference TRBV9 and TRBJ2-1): DSGVTQTPKHLITATGQRVTLRCSPRSGDLSVYWYQQSLDQGLQFLIQYYNGEERAKGNILERFSAQQFPDLHSELNLSSLELGDSALYFCASSVEVGYNEQFFGPGTRLTVL.

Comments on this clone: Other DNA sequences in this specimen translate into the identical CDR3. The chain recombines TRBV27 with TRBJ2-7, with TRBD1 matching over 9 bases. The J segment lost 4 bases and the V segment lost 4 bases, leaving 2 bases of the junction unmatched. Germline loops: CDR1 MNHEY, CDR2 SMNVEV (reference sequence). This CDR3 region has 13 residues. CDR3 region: CASSWGQGYEQYF. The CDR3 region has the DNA TGTGCCAGCAGTTGGGGACAGGGATACGAGCAGTACTTC.

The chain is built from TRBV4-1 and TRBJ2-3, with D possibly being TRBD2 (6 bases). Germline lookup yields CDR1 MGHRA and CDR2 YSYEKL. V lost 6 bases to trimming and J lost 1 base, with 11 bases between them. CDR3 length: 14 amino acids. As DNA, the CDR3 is TGCGCCAGCAGGCGCGCTAGCGGCACAGATACGCAGTATTTT. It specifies CASRRASGTDTQYF.

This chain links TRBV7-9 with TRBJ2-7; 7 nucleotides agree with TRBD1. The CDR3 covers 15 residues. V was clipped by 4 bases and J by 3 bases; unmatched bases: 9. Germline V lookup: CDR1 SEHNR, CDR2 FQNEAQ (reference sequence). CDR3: CASSSRDSQFYEQYF. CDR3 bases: TGTGCCAGCAGCTCCCGGGACAGTCAGTTCTACGAGCAGTACTTC.

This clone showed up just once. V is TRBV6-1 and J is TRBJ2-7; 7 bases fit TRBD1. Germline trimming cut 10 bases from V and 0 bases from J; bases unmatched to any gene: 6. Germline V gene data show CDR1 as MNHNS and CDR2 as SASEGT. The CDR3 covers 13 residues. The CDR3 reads CATDRDDSYEQYF. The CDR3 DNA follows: TGTGCCACCGACAGGGACGACTCCTACGAGCAGTACTTC.

CDR3 bases: TGTGCCAGCAGCTTAACGATGGATGAGCAGTTCTTC. It is translated as CASSLTMDEQFF. The gene calls are TRBV11-2 and TRBJ2-1; no clear D. The CDR3 length is 12 residues. In germline, CDR1 is SGHAT, CDR2 FQNNGV. V lost 2 bases and J 8 bases, leaving 7 bases between the germline ends. Complete variable domain (other parts from reference TRBV11-2 and TRBJ2-1): EAGVAQSPRYKIIEKRQSVAFWCNPISGHATLYWYQQILGQGPKLLIQFQNNGVVDDSQLPKDRFSAERLKGVDSTLKIQPAKLEDSAVYLCASSLTMDEQFFGPGTRLTVL.

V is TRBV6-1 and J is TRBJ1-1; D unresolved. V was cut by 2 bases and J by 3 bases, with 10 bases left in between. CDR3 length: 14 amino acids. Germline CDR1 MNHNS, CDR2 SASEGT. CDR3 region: CASSEWWEDTEAFF. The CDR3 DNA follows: TGTGCCAGCAGTGAATGGTGGGAAGACACTGAAGCTTTCTTT.

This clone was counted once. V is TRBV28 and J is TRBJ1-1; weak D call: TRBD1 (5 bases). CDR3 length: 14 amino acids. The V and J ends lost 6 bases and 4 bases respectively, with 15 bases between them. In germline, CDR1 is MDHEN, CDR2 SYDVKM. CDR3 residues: CASSVGTVTTEAFF. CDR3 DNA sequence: TGTGCCAGCAGCGTGGGGACGGTCACCACTGAAGCTTTCTTT.

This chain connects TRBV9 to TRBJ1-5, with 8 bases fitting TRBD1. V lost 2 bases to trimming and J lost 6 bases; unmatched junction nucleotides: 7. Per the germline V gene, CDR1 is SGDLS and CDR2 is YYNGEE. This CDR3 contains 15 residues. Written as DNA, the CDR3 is TGTGCCAGCAGCGTCTCAGGGGGCGTAGTTCAGCCCCAGCATTTT. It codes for CASSVSGGVVQPQHF.

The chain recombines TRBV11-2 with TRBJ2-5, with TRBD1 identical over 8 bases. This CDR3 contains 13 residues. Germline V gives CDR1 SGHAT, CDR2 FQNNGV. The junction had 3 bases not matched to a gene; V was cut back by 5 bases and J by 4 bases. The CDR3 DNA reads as TGTGCCAGCAGCGAGGGGACAGGAGAGACCCAGTACTTC. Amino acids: CASSEGTGETQYF.

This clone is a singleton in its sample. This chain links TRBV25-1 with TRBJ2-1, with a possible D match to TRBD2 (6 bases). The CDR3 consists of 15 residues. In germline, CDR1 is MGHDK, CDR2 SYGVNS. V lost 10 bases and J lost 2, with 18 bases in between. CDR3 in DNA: TGTGCCACCCTAGATGGGGCTAGCGCCTACAATGAGCAGTTCTTC. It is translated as CATLDGASAYNEQFF.

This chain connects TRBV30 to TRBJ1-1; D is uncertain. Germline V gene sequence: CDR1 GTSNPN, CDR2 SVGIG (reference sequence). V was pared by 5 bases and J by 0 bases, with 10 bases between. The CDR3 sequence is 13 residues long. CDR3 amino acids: CAWGEGMNTEAFF. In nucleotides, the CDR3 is TGTGCCTGGGGGGAAGGAATGAACACTGAAGCTTTCTTT.

The chain's CDR3 is CASSYGTPNEKLFF. The CDR3 DNA follows: TGCGCCAGCAGCTATGGGACACCTAATGAAAAACTGTTTTTT. The rearrangement links TRBV5-1 to TRBJ1-4; a weak D match, TRBD1 (6 bases). Germline V lookup: CDR1 SGHRS, CDR2 YFSETQ. The CDR3 runs to 14 residues. V dropped 3 bases and J dropped 3 bases, with 9 bases sitting between them.

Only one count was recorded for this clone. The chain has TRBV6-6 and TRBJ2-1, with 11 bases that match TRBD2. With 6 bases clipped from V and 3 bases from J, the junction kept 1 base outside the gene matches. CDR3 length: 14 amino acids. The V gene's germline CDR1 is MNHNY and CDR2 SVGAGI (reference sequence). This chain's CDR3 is CASRLAGVYNEQFF. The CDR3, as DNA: TGTGCCAGCAGACTAGCGGGAGTCTACAATGAGCAGTTCTTC.

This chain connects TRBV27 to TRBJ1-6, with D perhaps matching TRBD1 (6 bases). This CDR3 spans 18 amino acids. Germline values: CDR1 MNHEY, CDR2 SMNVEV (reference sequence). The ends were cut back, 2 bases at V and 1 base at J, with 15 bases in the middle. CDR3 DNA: TGTGCCAGCAGTTTAAGGGGGGTGACGGAATCCTATAATTCACCCCTCCACTTT. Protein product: CASSLRGVTESYNSPLHF.